The 21 T cell receptor beta chains listed next were all sequenced from one sample in a study of shared T cell receptors in the human thymus (dated by TCRdb to the early 2020s). The method was the immunoSEQ multiplex PCR assay. This immuneACCESS table, as held by TCRdb, lists in-frame sequences with V and J called but not all clones. Of the missing ones, under half trace to an unresolved V gene in checked studies; the others have no known cause. The table for this sample lists 700,000 or so clones; 70% to 90% of them were counted only once. The top ten constitute more than 0.008% of the sample. This sample also appeared in a second study, on human thymus T cells.

The sample consisted of thymocytes. Every receptor here comes from a girl less than two years old with a congenital heart defect. Donor details come from another sample of the same person, matched by shared clones.

The rearrangement links TRBV7-2 to TRBJ2-2; 8 nucleotides match TRBD1. V shed 3 bases and J 6 bases; nucleotides not matched to a gene: 6. Germline values: CDR1 SGHTA, CDR2 FQGNSA. The CDR3 consists of 15 residues. CDR3 DNA sequence: TGTGCCAGCAGCTTTTTGTTGGACAGGGCCGGGGAGCTGTTTTTT. This sequence encodes CASSFLLDRAGELFF.

The CDR3, as DNA: TGTGCCAGCAGTTACAGGGGGACTAATTCACCCCTCCACTTT. Translated: CASSYRGTNSPLHF. The J gene is TRBJ1-6, the V gene TRBV6-5; weak D call: TRBD1 (6 bases). Germline assignment: CDR1 MNHEY and CDR2 SVGAGI. V lost 2 bases to trimming and J lost 6 bases, with 8 bases between them. The CDR3 runs to 14 residues.

The V gene is TRBV28, the J gene TRBJ1-4; D is unresolved. The V and J ends lost 3 bases and 1 base respectively, with 15 bases between them. Germline V lookup: CDR1 MDHEN, CDR2 SYDVKM. This CDR3 is built from 17 residues. The CDR3 loop is CASSFDFGRVTNEKLFF. The CDR3 DNA reads as TGTGCCAGCAGTTTCGACTTCGGAAGAGTAACTAATGAAAAACTGTTTTTT.

The genes are TRBV6-1 and TRBJ1-5, with D unclear. Germline CDR1 is MNHNS and CDR2 is SASEGT. The ends were cut back, 4 bases at V and 0 bases at J, with 7 bases in the middle. The CDR3 loop spans 14 amino acids. The CDR3 is CASSGWASNQPQHF. The CDR3 DNA follows: TGTGCCAGCAGTGGTTGGGCTAGCAATCAGCCCCAGCATTTT.

CDR3 sequence (DNA): TGTGCCAGCAGTTTATTCTGGGGGGGCTCCTATAATTCACCCCTCCACTTT. This sequence encodes CASSLFWGGSYNSPLHF. The V call is TRBV27, the J call TRBJ1-6, with D perhaps matching TRBD1 (5 bases). V gave up 1 base and J gave up 0 bases, with 10 bases separating them. Germline lookup yields CDR1 MNHEY and CDR2 SMNVEV (reference sequence). CDR3 length: 17 amino acids.

The chain links TRBV28 to TRBJ1-4, with TRBD1 identical over 8 bases. CDR3 length: 14 amino acids. Germline lookup yields CDR1 MDHEN and CDR2 SYDVKM. V shed 6 bases and J 7 bases; nucleotides not matched to a gene: 7. The CDR3: CASSLQGAGEKLFF. In DNA form, the CDR3 reads TGTGCCAGCAGCCTCCAGGGGGCAGGTGAAAAACTGTTTTTT. Looking up the rest from reference TRBV28 and TRBJ1-4 gives the full variable domain: DVKVTQSSRYLVKRTGEKVFLECVQDMDHENMFWYRQDPGLGLRLIYFSYDVKMKEKGDIPEGYSVSREKKERFSLILESASTNQTSMYLCASSLQGAGEKLFFGSGTQLSVL.

The chain is built from TRBV13 and TRBJ1-6, with TRBD1 as a possible D gene (5 bases). Trimming took off 5 bases at V and 8 bases at J, with 19 bases between the two ends. Germline CDR1 PRHDT, CDR2 FYEKMQ (reference sequence). This CDR3 has 16 amino acids. CDR3 in amino acids: CASSPGGGFEDSPLHF. The CDR3 coding sequence is TGTGCCAGCAGCCCCGGGGGAGGGTTTGAGGATTCACCCCTCCACTTT. Full variable domain (outside the CDR3, taken from reference TRBV13 and TRBJ1-6): AAGVIQSPRHLIKEKRETATLKCYPIPRHDTVYWYQQGPGQDPQFLISFYEKMQSDKGSIPDRFSAQQFSDYHSELNMSSLELGDSALYFCASSPGGGFEDSPLHFGNGTRLTVT.

The chain links TRBV15 to TRBJ2-1; 7 bases are shared with TRBD1. Germline V CDR1 and CDR2: LNHNV, YYDKDF (reference sequence). V dropped 0 bases and J dropped 0; count of bases not matched to a gene: 20. The CDR3 consists of 22 residues. CDR3 bases: TGTGCCACCAGCAGAGATCCAGAGATCGACAGGGTCGCCCATAGCTCCTACAATGAGCAGTTCTTC. It codes for CATSRDPEIDRVAHSSYNEQFF.

The chain combines TRBV4-1 with TRBJ1-2; possibly TRBD1 for D (5 bases). Trimming took off 2 bases at V and 6 bases at J, with 19 bases between the two ends. Germline V gives CDR1 MGHRA, CDR2 YSYEKL. The CDR3 runs to 16 residues. CDR3 amino acids: CASSQPRTTTSDGYTF. The CDR3 bases are TGCGCCAGCAGCCAACCGAGGACAACAACATCTGATGGCTACACCTTC.

The V gene is TRBV7-9, the J gene TRBJ1-4; 9 nucleotides line up with TRBD1. This CDR3 contains 18 residues. The germline gives CDR1 SEHNR, CDR2 FQNEAQ (reference sequence). Unmatched junction bases numbered 15, after V lost 10 bases and J lost 0 bases. The CDR3 coding sequence is TGTGCCACCTCGTTCACGAGGGACAGGGATGCAACTAATGAAAAACTGTTTTTT. Its protein product is CATSFTRDRDATNEKLFF.

The rearrangement uses TRBV6-5 and TRBJ2-5, with a possible D match to TRBD2 (5 bases). The germline V gene encodes CDR1 MNHEY and CDR2 SVGAGI. The CDR3 consists of 13 residues. V shed 7 bases and J shed 2 bases, with 11 bases lying between them. CDR3 loop: CASKSGNQETQYF. The CDR3 DNA follows: TGTGCCAGCAAGAGCGGAAATCAAGAGACCCAGTACTTC.

The chain couples TRBV7-8 to TRBJ2-7; D is unclear. The CDR3 sequence is 11 residues long. Germline CDR1 reads SGHVS; CDR2 reads FQNEAQ. V was pared by 2 bases and J by 6 bases, with 5 bases between. CDR3 nucleotides: TGTGCCAGCAGCTTACTGTTCGAGCAGTACTTC. Encoded protein: CASSLLFEQYF.

J is TRBJ1-1 and V is TRBV19, with D hard to call. The germline CDR1 and CDR2 sequences are LNHDA and SQIVND (reference sequence). V dropped 7 bases and J dropped 1 base, with 13 bases sitting between them. This CDR3 has 14 amino acids. The CDR3 here is CASTHVQENTEAFF. In nucleotides, the CDR3 is TGTGCCAGTACCCACGTGCAGGAGAACACTGAAGCTTTCTTT. Drawing the rest from reference TRBV19 and TRBJ1-1, the complete variable domain is DGGITQSPKYLFRKEGQNVTLSCEQNLNHDAMYWYRQDPGQGLRLIYYSQIVNDFQKGDIAEGYSVSREKKESFPLTVTSAQKNPTAFYLCASTHVQENTEAFFGQGTRLTVV.

This clone was recorded only once. The chain recombines TRBV4-3 with TRBJ2-3, with 8 bases aligning to TRBD2. The CDR3 spans 19 residues. The trim removed 0 bases at V and 0 bases at J, leaving 11 bases unmatched. CDR1 is LGHNA and CDR2 is YSLEER in the germline V gene. The CDR3 sequence is CASSQDCSGGVTSTDTQYF. CDR3 bases: TGCGCCAGCAGCCAAGACTGCAGCGGGGGAGTCACTAGCACAGATACGCAGTATTTT.

The gene calls are TRBV5-1 and TRBJ1-2; 7 bases match TRBD1. The V and J ends lost 4 bases and 10 bases, in that order; junction bases with no gene match: 13. CDR1 is SGHRS, CDR2 YFSETQ, per germline. The CDR3 runs 14 residues. This CDR3 is CASSNERDSRSYTF. The CDR3 DNA is TGCGCCAGCAGCAATGAACGGGACAGTCGGTCCTACACCTTC.

The V call is TRBV5-5, the J call TRBJ1-4, with 8 bases lining up with TRBD1. Losses at the gene ends were 4 bases for V and 6 bases for J; bases not matched to a gene: 11. The germline CDR1 and CDR2 sequences are SGHKS and YYEKEE (reference sequence). The CDR3 sequence is 16 residues long. The CDR3 region has the DNA TGTGCCAGCAGCCCACCGAACGACAGGGGCCATGAAAAACTGTTTTTT. Its translation is CASSPPNDRGHEKLFF.

V usage is TRBV7-2 and J usage is TRBJ1-1; D gene uncertain. The CDR3 has 18 amino acids. From germline, CDR1 is SGHTA and CDR2 FQGNSA. Trimming took 2 bases from V and 4 from J, leaving 23 bases between them. Here the CDR3 reads CASSLSPYREGQVTEAFF. The CDR3 coding sequence is TGTGCCAGCAGCTTAAGTCCGTATAGGGAGGGTCAGGTCACTGAAGCTTTCTTT.

CDR3 in amino acids: CASSPNLNTEAFF. CDR3 DNA sequence: TGTGCCAGCTCTCCGAACTTGAACACTGAAGCTTTCTTT. The chain employs TRBV6-1 and TRBJ1-1, with unresolved D. The CDR3 consists of 13 residues. From germline, CDR1 is MNHNS and CDR2 SASEGT. V was shortened by 8 bases and J by 0 bases, with 10 bases between the two germline ends.

The chain couples TRBV6-5 to TRBJ1-1; no reliable D call. The CDR3 spans 14 residues. Germline CDR1 reads MNHEY; CDR2 reads SVGAGI. V was pared by 7 bases and J by 5 bases, with 17 bases between. The CDR3 here is CASTLSGRKTEAFF. The CDR3 coding sequence is TGTGCCAGCACATTATCGGGTCGGAAGACTGAAGCTTTCTTT.

The chain is built from TRBV19 and TRBJ2-2; TRBD1 agrees at 8 bases. The CDR3 runs 16 residues. The ends lost 3 bases at V and 5 bases at J; junction bases unmatched: 8. Germline-derived CDR1 and CDR2 are LNHDA and SQIVND (reference sequence). The CDR3 DNA follows: TGTGCCAGTAGTATCCAGGGGGCATGGGAGACCGGGGAGCTGTTTTTT. It translates to CASSIQGAWETGELFF.

The chain recombines TRBV9 with TRBJ2-7, with D possibly matching TRBD1 (5 bases). Trimming left V 3 bases short and J 3 bases short, with 10 bases between. The CDR3 consists of 13 residues. Germline CDR1 is SGDLS and CDR2 is YYNGEE. The CDR3 loop reads CASSAGDSYEQYF. CDR3 nucleotide sequence: TGTGCCAGCAGCGCTGGAGACAGCTACGAGCAGTACTTC.